Ten or more counts support the clone carrying this T cell receptor beta chain. The data stem from a study of T cell repertoires in cytomegalovirus infection. Trimming stripped 2 bases from V and 3 bases from J, with 13 bases between. This CDR3 has 15 residues. Germline V gene data show CDR1 as MDHEN and CDR2 as SYDVKM. Each CDR3 protein is one row after TCRdb ran MiXCR on the reads. The sample yields roughly 130,000 distinct CDR3 sequences, 8% to 9% seen once. The chain combines TRBV28 with TRBJ1-1; D might be TRBD1 (6 bases). The sequencing input was PBMCs. This receptor was obtained from a human donor in good health (CMV status not recorded). Some clones in this sample may be carry-over from other donors' samples. The CDR3 DNA is TGTGCCAGCAGTTTAATCCCAGGGGATTACACTGAAGCTTTCTTT. This encodes CASSLIPGDYTEAFF.